The rows below give T cell receptor beta chains drawn from one sample of a study of blood T cell repertoires in COVID-19. Sequenced by immunoSEQ multiplex PCR; TCRdb stores in-frame clones only, minus some. The table has 64,000 or so clones, under 80% seen once; the top ten hold less than 10%. Sequences were obtained from peripheral blood. The receptors originated from a human donor in a cohort sampled during active COVID-19. The CDR3 runs from the conserved cysteine through the conserved F or W. Each record gives: V gene, J gene, clone size, D gene, CDR3 DNA, CDR3 protein. The D gene is left open where the match is weak. Clone size, where shown, is once, few, many, or a class for clones that have expanded.

TRBV11-2,TRBJ1-4,-,TRBD1,TGTGCCAGCAGCTTAGGGGACAGCCGAGTCGAAAAACTGTTTTTT,CASSLGDSRVEKLFF
TRBV7-3,TRBJ1-1,once,-,TGTGCCAGCAGCAGGGGATCCACGAACACTGAAGCTTTCTTT,CASSRGSTNTEAFF
TRBV19,TRBJ2-7,once,TRBD2,TGTGCCAGCAGAGCGGGGGTAGGATACGAGCAGTACTTC,CASRAGVGYEQYF
TRBV12-5,TRBJ2-5,few,TRBD1,TGTGCTAGTGGTTCGGGACAGGGGGTCTTTGGGGAAGAGACCCAGTACTTC,CASGSGQGVFGEETQYF
TRBV25-1,TRBJ2-1,few,-,TGTGCCAGCAGCCCCGGGGGTGAGCAGTTCTTC,CASSPGGEQFF
TRBV18,TRBJ2-2,-,TRBD2,TGTGCCAGCTCACCAACCCTAGCGGAATACACCGGGGAGCTGTTTTTT,CASSPTLAEYTGELFF
TRBV11-2,TRBJ2-5,-,TRBD1,TGTGCCAGCAGCTTACAGGGGGTCGGAGAGACCCAGTACTTC,CASSLQGVGETQYF
TRBV30,TRBJ1-4,-,-,TGTGCCTTGGAATTTCAGGGGAATGAAAAACTGTTTTTT,CALEFQGNEKLFF
TRBV5-1,TRBJ2-7,-,TRBD1,TGCGCCAGCAGCCCCGGGACAGGGGCCTACGAGCAGTACTTC,CASSPGTGAYEQYF
TRBV5-4,TRBJ1-2,-,-,TGTGCCAGCAGCTTGGCTGACAGGACTTCCTATGGCTACACCTTC,CASSLADRTSYGYTF
TRBV6-6,TRBJ1-4,-,-,TGTGCCAGCAGATCCGGACGGGGAGAGAATGAAAAACTGTTTTTT,CASRSGRGENEKLFF
TRBV5-1,TRBJ2-3,-,-,TGCGCCAGCAGCTTGTTAGACTCTTACACAGATACGCAGTATTTT,CASSLLDSYTDTQYF
TRBV7-3,TRBJ2-1,-,TRBD2,TGTGCCAGCAGCTTAGTTGGCGGGAGTTCCTACAATGAGCAGTTCTTC,CASSLVGGSSYNEQFF
TRBV7-2,TRBJ1-6,many,TRBD1,TGTGCCAGCAGCCTGATTGGACAGGCGAGCTCCTATAATTCACCCCTCCACTTT,CASSLIGQASSYNSPLHF
TRBV18,TRBJ2-1,-,TRBD2,TGTGCCAGCTCATCTGGCGGGAGGGCCGATGAGCAGTTCTTC,CASSSGGRADEQFF
TRBV15,TRBJ1-2,-,TRBD1,TGTGCCACCCGTCCGAGGGACAGGGGATATGGCTACACCTTC,CATRPRDRGYGYTF
TRBV28,TRBJ1-1,-,TRBD1,TGTGCCAGCAGTTCAGACAGGGTATCGGCTTTCTTT,CASSSDRVSAFF
TRBV24-1,TRBJ1-1,-,-,TGTGCCACCCGGGATAGTAGGCGGGGCGACACTGAAGCTTTCTTT,CATRDSRRGDTEAFF
TRBV15,TRBJ1-4,-,TRBD1,TGTGCCACCAGCGCGGTTGGACAGGGGTTTGAAAAACTGTTTTTT,CATSAVGQGFEKLFF
TRBV9,TRBJ1-6,-,-,TGTGCCAGCAGCGTAGCTATAAATTCACCCCTCCACTTT,CASSVAINSPLHF
TRBV28,TRBJ2-7,-,-,TGTGCCAGCAGTCCCAGACTAGTTGGCGGGGAGCAGTACTTC,CASSPRLVGGEQYF
TRBV6-2/TRBV6-3,TRBJ2-5,-,TRBD2,TGTGCCAGCAGCCGACTAGCGGGAGGGCCAGTGGAGACCCAGTACTTC,CASSRLAGGPVETQYF
TRBV4-2,TRBJ1-1,-,-,TGTGCCAGCAGCCATGGTGGGCAGAACACTGAAGCTTTCTTT,CASSHGGQNTEAFF
TRBV11-2,TRBJ2-3,-,TRBD2,TGTGCCAGCAGCTTCCAAGCGGGAGGGCCTGGAGATACGCAGTATTTT,CASSFQAGGPGDTQYF
TRBV29-1,TRBJ1-1,-,-,TGCAGCGCTGGACAGCGGAACACTGAAGCTTTCTTT,CSAGQRNTEAFF
TRBV6-4,TRBJ2-3,once,-,TGTGCCAGCAGTGAAGGGACTCACACAGATACGCAGTATTTT,CASSEGTHTDTQYF
TRBV7-2,TRBJ2-1,-,-,TGTGCCAGCAGCAAAGGGGGCGGGAGGTCACACAATGAGCAGTTCTTC,CASSKGGGRSHNEQFF
TRBV3-1/TRBV3-2,TRBJ2-5,once,-,TGTGCCAGCAGCCCCCTTCAGGCGCCCTTAGAGACCCAGTACTTC,CASSPLQAPLETQYF
TRBV12-3/TRBV12-4,TRBJ2-7,-,TRBD1,TGTGCCAGCCGTCGGGACAGCCACGAGCAGTACTTC,CASRRDSHEQYF
TRBV6-5,TRBJ2-5,-,TRBD2,TGTGCCAGCCGGACTAGCGGGAGGGCTCAGTACTTC,CASRTSGRAQYF
TRBV7-3,TRBJ2-1,-,-,TGTGCCAGCAGCTTAACGTCGGGAGTAAGGAATGAGCAGTTCTTC,CASSLTSGVRNEQFF
TRBV4-1,TRBJ2-7,-,TRBD2,TGCGCCAGCAGCCCGAAACTAGCGGAGCCCCTCTCCTACGAGCAGTACTTC,CASSPKLAEPLSYEQYF
TRBV6-2/TRBV6-3,TRBJ1-2,-,TRBD1,TGTGCCAGCAGTTACGATCGGGACAGACTCTCTAACTATGGCTACACCTTC,CASSYDRDRLSNYGYTF
TRBV19,TRBJ1-2,-,-,TGTGCCAGTAGTATGGGGACATATGGCTACACCTTC,CASSMGTYGYTF
TRBV2,TRBJ1-1,-,-,TGTGCCAGCAGGGTCCCGACTGTTCTGAACACTGAAGCTTTCTTT,CASRVPTVLNTEAFF
TRBV6-5,TRBJ2-3,-,TRBD1,TGTGCCAGCAGCCCCGACGGACAGGGTGGGGATACGCAGTATTTT,CASSPDGQGGDTQYF
TRBV28,TRBJ1-2,few,-,TGTGCCAGCAGTTTGAGCTCGGTGGGGGCAAATGGCTACACCTTC,CASSLSSVGANGYTF
TRBV7-6,TRBJ1-1,-,TRBD1,TGTGCCAGCAGCTCAGGGACAGGGGGCACTGAAGCTTTCTTT,CASSSGTGGTEAFF